The present T cell receptor beta chain was sequenced within a study of Ad26.COV2.S vaccination and SARS-CoV-2 variants. Per germline, CDR1 KGHSH and CDR2 LQKENI. V was pared by 5 bases and J by 2 bases, with 16 bases between. CDR3 length equals 16 residues. Libraries were prepared by immunoSEQ multiplex PCR; TCRdb keeps only in-frame clonotypes and omits some of them. In the table there are about 350,000 clones, approximately 85% of which are singletons. Sample treatment: some 20 received Ad26.COV2.S at low or high dose, single or two shots; several received placebo; per-sample allocation not given. Specimens were obtained on day 63 following the first vaccine or placebo injection. Boston supplied an adult donor aged 18-55 years. An Ad26 vector carrying the Wuhan-strain SARS-CoV-2 spike served as the vaccine. As regards this clone: Its target is unknown.

Points from the study as a whole: Compared with placebo recipients, vaccine recipients had higher spike-specific TCR breadth.

The sequencing here drew on peripheral blood, taken in a trial of Ad26.COV2.S vaccine versus placebo. The chain is built from TRBV18 and TRBJ1-5; TRBD1 is a possible D gene (5 bases). This TCR was sampled from a person aged 18 to 59 who received the Ad26.COV2.S COVID-19 vaccine or a placebo. The CDR3 sequence: CASSALGVGGNQPQHF. DNA of the CDR3: TGTGCCAGCTCAGCTCTAGGGGTTGGGGGCAATCAGCCCCAGCATTTT. The full variable domain, with the rest looked up from reference TRBV18 and TRBJ1-5, is NAGVMQNPRHLVRRRGQEARLRCSPMKGHSHVYWYRQLPEEGLKFMVYLQKENIIDESGMPKERFSAEFPKEGPSILRIQQVVRGDSAAYFCASSALGVGGNQPQHFGDGTRLSIL.